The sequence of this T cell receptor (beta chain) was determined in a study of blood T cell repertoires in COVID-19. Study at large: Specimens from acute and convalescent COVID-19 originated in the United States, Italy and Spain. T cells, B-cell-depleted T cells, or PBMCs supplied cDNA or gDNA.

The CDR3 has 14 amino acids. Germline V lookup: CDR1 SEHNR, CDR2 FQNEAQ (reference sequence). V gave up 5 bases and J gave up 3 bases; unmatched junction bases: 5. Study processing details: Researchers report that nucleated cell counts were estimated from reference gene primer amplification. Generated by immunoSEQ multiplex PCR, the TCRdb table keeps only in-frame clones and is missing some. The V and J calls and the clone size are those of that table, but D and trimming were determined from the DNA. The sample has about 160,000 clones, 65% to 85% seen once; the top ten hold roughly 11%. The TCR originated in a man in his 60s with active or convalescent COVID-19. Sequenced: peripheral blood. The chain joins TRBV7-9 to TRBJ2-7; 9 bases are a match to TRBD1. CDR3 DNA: TGTGCCAGCAGCCGGGGACAGGGTATCTACGAGCAGTACTTC. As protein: CASSRGQGIYEQYF.